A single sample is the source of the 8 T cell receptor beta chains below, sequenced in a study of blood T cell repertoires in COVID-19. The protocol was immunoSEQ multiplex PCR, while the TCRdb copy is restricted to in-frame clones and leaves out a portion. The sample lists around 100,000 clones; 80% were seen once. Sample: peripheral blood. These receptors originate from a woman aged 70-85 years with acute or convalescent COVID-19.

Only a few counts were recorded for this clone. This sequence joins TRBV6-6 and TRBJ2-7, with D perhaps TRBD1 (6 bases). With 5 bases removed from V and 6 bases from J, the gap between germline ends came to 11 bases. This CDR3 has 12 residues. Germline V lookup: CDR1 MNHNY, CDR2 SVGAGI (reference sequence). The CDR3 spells CASSVQGAEQYF. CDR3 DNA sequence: TGTGCCAGCAGTGTACAGGGTGCCGAGCAGTACTTC.

The CDR3 loop reads CASSLSRVEQFF. CDR3 nucleotide sequence: TGTGCCAGCAGCTTAAGCCGGGTTGAGCAGTTCTTC. V is TRBV11-2 and J is TRBJ2-1; D is undetermined. The length of the CDR3 is 12 residues. Germline-derived CDR1 and CDR2 are SGHAT and FQNNGV. V gave up 2 bases and J gave up 9 bases, with 8 bases separating them.

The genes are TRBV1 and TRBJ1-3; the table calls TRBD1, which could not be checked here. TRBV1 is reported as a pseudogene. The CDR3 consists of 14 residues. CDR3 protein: CTSSHKGPGNTIYF. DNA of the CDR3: TGCACCAGCAGCCACAAGGGGCCTGGAAACACCATATATTTT.

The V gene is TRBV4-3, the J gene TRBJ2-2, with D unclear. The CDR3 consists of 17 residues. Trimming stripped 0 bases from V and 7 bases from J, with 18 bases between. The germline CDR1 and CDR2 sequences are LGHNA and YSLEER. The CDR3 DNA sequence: TGCGCCAGCAGCCAAGAGAATCCTCTATTCACGAGCGGGGAGCTGTTTTTT. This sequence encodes CASSQENPLFTSGELFF.

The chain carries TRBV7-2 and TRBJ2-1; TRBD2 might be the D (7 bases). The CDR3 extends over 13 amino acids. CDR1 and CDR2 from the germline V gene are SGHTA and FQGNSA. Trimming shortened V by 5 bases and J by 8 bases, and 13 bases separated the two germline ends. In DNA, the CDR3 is TGTGCCAGCAGCGCGCAGGGGAGGGATGAGCAGTTCTTC. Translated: CASSAQGRDEQFF.

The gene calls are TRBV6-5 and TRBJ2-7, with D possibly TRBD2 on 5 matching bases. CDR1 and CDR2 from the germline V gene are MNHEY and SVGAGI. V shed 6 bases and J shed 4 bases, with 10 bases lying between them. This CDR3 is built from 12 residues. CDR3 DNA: TGTGCCAGCAGACCTTCGGGGTACGAGCAGTACTTC. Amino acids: CASRPSGYEQYF.

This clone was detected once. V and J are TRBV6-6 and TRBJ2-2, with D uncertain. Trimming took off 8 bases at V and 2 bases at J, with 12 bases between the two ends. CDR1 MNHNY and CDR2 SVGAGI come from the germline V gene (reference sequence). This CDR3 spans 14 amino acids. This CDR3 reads CASSSSDNTGELFF. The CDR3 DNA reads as TGTGCCAGCTCATCCTCAGATAACACCGGGGAGCTGTTTTTT.

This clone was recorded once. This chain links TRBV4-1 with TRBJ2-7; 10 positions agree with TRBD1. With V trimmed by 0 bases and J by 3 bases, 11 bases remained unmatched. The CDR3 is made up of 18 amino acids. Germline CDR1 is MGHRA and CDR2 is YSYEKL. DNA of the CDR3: TGCGCCAGCAGCCAAGATAGGGTTACCGGGACAGGGGTCTACGAGCAGTACTTC. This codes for CASSQDRVTGTGVYEQYF.